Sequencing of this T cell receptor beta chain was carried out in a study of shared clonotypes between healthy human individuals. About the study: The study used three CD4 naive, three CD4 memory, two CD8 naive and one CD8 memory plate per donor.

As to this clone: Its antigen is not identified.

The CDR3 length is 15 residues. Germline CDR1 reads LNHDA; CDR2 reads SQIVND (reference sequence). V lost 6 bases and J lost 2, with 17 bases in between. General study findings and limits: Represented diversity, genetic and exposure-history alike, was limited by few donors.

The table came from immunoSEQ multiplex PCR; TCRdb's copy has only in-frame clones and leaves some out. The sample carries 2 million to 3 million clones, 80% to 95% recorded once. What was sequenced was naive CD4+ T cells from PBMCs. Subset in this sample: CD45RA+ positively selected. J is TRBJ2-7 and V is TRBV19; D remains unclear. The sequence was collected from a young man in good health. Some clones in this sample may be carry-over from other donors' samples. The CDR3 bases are TGTGCCAGTAGAATGACCACGGAGCGAACCTACGAGCAGTACTTC. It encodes CASRMTTERTYEQYF.